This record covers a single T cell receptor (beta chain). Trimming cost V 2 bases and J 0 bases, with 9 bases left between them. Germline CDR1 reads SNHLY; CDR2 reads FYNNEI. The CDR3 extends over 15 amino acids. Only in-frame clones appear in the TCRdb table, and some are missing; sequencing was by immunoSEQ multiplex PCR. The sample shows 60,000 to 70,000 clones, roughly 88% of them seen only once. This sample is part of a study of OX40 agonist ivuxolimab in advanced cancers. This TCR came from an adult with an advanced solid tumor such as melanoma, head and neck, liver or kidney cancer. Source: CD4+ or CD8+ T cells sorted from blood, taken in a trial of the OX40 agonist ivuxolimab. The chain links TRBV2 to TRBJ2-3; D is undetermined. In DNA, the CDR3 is TGTGCCAGCAGTGAAACCCTAATTAGCACAGATACGCAGTATTTT. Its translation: CASSETLISTDTQYF.